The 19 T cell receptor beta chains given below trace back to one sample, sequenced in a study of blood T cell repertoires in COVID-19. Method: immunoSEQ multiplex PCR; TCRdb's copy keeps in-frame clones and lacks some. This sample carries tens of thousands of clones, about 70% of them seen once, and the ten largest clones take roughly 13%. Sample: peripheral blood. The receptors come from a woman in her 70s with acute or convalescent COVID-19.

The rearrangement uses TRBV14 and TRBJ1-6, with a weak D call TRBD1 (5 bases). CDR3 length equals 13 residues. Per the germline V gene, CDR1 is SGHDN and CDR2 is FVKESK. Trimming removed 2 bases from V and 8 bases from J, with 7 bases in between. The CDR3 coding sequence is TGTGCCAGCAGCCAAAAGGGGTATTCACCCCTCCACTTT. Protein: CASSQKGYSPLHF.

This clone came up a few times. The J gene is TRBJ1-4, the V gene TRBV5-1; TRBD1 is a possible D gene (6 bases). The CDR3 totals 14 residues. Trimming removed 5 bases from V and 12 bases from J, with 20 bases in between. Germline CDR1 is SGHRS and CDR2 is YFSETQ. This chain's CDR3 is CASRQRLTGHELFF. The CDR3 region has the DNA TGCGCCAGCAGACAAAGACTGACAGGTCATGAACTGTTTTTT.

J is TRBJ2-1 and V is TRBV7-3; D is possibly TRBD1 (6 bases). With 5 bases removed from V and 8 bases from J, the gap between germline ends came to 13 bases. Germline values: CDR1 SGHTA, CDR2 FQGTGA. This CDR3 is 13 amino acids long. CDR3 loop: CASSPRTAHEQFF. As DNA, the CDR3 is TGTGCCAGCAGCCCTAGGACAGCACATGAGCAGTTCTTC.

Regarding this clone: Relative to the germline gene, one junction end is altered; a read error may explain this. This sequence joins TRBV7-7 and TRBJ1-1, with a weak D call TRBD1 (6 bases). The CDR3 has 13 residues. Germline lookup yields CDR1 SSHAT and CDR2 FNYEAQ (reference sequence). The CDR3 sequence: CASSLQGGTEAFF. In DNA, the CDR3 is TGTGCTAGCAGCTTACAGGGAGGAACTGAAGCTTTCTTT.

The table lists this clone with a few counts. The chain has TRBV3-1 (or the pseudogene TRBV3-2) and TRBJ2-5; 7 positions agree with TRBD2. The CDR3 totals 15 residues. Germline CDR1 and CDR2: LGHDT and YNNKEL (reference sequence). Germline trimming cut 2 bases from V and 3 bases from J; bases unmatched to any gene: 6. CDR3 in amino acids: CASSQSPGGKETQYF. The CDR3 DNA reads TGTGCCAGCAGCCAAAGTCCGGGGGGAAAAGAGACCCAGTACTTC.

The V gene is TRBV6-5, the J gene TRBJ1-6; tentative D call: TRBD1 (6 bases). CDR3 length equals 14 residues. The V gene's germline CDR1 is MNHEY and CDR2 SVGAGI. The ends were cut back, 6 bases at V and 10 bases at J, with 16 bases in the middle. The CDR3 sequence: CASRDGGQRSPLHF. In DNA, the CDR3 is TGTGCCAGCAGGGACGGGGGGCAGAGGTCACCCCTCCACTTT.

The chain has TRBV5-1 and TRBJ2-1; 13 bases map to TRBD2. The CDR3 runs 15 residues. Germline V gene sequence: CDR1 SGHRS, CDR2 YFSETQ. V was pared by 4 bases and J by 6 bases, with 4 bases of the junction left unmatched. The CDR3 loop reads CASSQGLAGINEQFF. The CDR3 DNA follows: TGCGCCAGCAGCCAGGGACTAGCGGGGATCAATGAGCAGTTCTTC.

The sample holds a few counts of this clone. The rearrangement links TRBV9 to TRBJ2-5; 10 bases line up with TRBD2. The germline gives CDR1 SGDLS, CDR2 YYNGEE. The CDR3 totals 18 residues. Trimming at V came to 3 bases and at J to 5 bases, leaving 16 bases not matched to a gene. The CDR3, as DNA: TGTGCCAGCAGCGCTAGACCGAGCGGGGGGGTTATTAAGGAGACCCAGTACTTC. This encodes CASSARPSGGVIKETQYF.

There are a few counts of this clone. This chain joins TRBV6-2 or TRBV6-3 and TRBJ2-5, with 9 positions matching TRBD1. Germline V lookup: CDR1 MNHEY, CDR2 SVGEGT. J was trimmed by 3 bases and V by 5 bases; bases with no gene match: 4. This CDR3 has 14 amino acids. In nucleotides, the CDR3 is TGTGCCAGCAGTCGTGGGACAGGGAAAGAGACCCAGTACTTC. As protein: CASSRGTGKETQYF.

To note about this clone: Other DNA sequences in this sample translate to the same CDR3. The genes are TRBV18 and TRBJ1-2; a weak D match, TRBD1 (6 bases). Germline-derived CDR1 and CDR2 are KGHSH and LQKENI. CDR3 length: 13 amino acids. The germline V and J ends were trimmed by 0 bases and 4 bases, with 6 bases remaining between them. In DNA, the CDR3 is TGTGCCAGCTCACCACCGACAGGCTATGGCTACACCTTC. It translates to CASSPPTGYGYTF.

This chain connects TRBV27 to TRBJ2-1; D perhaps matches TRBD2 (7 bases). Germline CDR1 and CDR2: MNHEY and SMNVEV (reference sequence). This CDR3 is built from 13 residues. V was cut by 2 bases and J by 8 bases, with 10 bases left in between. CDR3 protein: CASSLQGRDEQFF. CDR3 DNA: TGTGCCAGCAGTTTACAGGGGAGGGATGAGCAGTTCTTC.

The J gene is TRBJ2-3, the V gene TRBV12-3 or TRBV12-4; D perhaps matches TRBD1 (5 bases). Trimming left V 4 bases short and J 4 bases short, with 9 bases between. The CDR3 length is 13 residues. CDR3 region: CASSSRGADTQYF. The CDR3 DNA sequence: TGTGCCAGCAGTTCTAGGGGTGCAGATACGCAGTATTTT.

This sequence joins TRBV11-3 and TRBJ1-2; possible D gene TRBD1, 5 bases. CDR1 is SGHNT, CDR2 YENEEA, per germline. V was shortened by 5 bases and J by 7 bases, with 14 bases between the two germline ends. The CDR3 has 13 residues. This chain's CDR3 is CASSLSQGFGYTF. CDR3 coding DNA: TGTGCCAGCAGCCTATCTCAGGGCTTTGGCTACACCTTC.

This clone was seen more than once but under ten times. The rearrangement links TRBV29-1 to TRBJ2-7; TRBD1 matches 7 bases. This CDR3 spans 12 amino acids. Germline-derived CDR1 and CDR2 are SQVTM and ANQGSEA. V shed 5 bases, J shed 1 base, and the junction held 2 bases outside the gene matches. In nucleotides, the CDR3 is TGCAGCGTTCAGACAGGGTCCTACGAGCAGTACGTC. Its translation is CSVQTGSYEQYV.

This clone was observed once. The CDR3 loop is CASSQGQYSNQPQHF. The CDR3 region has the DNA TGTGCCAGCAGCCAAGGGCAATATAGCAATCAGCCCCAGCATTTT. V gene TRBV3-1 (or the pseudogene TRBV3-2) combines with J gene TRBJ1-5; D uncertain. The CDR3 spans 15 residues. V was cut by 1 base and J by 0 bases, with 7 bases left in between. CDR1 and CDR2 from the germline V gene are LGHDT and YNNKEL (reference sequence).

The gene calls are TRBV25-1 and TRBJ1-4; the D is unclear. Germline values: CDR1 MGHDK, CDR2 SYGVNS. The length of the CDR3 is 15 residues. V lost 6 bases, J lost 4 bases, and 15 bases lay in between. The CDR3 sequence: CASRPGRGVNEKLFF. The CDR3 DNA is TGTGCCAGCAGGCCCGGACGCGGGGTTAATGAAAAACTGTTTTTT.

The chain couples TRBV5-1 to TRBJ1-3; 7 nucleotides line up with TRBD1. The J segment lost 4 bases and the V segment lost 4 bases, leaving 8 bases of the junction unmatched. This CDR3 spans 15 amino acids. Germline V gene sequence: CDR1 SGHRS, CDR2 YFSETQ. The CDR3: CASSTLTGLGNTIYF. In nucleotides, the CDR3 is TGCGCCAGCAGCACCCTGACAGGGTTGGGAAACACCATATATTTT. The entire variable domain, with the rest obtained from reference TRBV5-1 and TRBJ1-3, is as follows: KAGVTQTPRYLIKTRGQQVTLSCSPISGHRSVSWYQQTPGQGLQFLFEYFSETQRNKGNFPGRFSGRQFSNSRSEMNVSTLELGDSALYLCASSTLTGLGNTIYFGEGSWLTVV.

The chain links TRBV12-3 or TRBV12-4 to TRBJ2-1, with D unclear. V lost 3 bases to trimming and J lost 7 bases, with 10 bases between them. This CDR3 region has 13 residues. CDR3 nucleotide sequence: TGTGCCAGCAGTTTGAGAACGTCTAATGAGCAGTTCTTC. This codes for CASSLRTSNEQFF.

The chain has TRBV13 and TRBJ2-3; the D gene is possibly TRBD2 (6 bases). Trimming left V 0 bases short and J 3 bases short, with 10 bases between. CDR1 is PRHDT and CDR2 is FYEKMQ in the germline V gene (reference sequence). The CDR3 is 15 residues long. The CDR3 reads CASSLGSGTTDTQYF. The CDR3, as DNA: TGTGCCAGCAGCTTAGGTTCTGGGACTACAGATACGCAGTATTTT.